This T cell receptor (beta chain) appears in the sequencing data of a study of cytomegalovirus exposure and HLA in healthy donors. Whole-study results and caveats: V- and J-gene trimming of TCR beta was linked (in a later analysis) to a missense DCLRE1C variant.

Comment on this clone: Its antigen is undetermined.

The PCR had 60 Vbeta and 13 Jbeta primers. TCRdb's copy holds only in-frame clones and misses some; the assay was immunoSEQ multiplex PCR. The repertoire holds 150,000 or so clones, with about four fifths as singletons. The germline V gene has CDR1 MNHEY and CDR2 SVGAGI. This CDR3 contains 14 residues. V lost 6 bases and J 0 bases, leaving 12 bases between the germline ends. The gene calls are TRBV6-5 and TRBJ2-7; weak D call: TRBD1 (5 bases). Sequencing was performed on PBMCs. This TCR was recovered from a man younger than 35 in good health and CMV-seronegative. The CDR3 DNA reads TGTGCCAGCAGCCCAGGGCCGAGCTCCTACGAGCAGTACGTC. Residues: CASSPGPSSYEQYV.